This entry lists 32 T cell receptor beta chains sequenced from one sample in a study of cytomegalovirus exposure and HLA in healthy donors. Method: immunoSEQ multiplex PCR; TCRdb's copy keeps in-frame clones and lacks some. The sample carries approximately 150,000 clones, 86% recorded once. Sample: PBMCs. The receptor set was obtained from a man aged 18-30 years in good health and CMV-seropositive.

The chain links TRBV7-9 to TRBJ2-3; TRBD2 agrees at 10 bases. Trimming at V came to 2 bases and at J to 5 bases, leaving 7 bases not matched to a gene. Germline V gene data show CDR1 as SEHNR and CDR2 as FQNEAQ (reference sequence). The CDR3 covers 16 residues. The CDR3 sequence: CASSLPLAGAIDTQYF. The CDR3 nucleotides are TGTGCCAGCAGCTTACCGCTAGCGGGAGCTATAGATACGCAGTATTTT. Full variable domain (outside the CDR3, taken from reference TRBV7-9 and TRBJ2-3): DTGVSQNPRHKITKRGQNVTFRCDPISEHNRLYWYRQTLGQGPEFLTYFQNEAQLEKSRLLSDRFSAERPKGSFSTLEIQRTEQGDSAMYLCASSLPLAGAIDTQYFGPGTRLTVL.

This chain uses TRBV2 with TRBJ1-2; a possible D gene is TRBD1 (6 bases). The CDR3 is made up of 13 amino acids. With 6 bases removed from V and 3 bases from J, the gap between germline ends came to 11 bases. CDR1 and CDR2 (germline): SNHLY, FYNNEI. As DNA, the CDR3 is TGTGCCAGCAGCCCAGGACAGTACTATGGCTACACCTTC. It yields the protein CASSPGQYYGYTF.

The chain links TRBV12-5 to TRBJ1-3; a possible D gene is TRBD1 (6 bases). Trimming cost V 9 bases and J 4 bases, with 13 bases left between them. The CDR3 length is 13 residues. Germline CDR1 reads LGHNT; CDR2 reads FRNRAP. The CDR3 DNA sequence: TGTGCTAGCTCCACAGGGCCCGGAAACACCATATATTTT. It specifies CASSTGPGNTIYF.

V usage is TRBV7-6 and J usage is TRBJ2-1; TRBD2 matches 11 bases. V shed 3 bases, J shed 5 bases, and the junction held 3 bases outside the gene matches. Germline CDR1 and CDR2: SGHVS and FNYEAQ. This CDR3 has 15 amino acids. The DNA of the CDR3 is TGTGCCAGCAGCTTGCCGGGACTAGCGGACAATGAGCAGTTCTTC. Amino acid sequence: CASSLPGLADNEQFF.

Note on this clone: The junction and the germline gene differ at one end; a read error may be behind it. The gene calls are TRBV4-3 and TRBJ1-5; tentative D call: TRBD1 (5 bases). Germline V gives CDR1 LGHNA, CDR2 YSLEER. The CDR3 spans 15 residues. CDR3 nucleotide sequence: TGCACCAGCAGCCAAGATCGGGGACTTAATCAGCCCCAGCATTTT. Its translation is CTSSQDRGLNQPQHF.

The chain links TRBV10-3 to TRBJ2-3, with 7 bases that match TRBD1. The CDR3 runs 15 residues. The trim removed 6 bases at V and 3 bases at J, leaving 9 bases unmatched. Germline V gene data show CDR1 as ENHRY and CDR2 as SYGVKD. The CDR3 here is CAISQTEQGTDTQYF. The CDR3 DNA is TGTGCCATCAGCCAAACTGAACAGGGGACAGATACGCAGTATTTT.

In nucleotides, the CDR3 is TGTGCCAGCAGCTTGGCCATAACTAGCGGTAGCACAGATACGCAGTATTTT. Residues: CASSLAITSGSTDTQYF. The chain joins TRBV5-4 to TRBJ2-3, with 8 bases identical to TRBD2. The CDR3 has 17 amino acids. From germline, CDR1 is SGHNT and CDR2 YYREEE (reference sequence). V dropped 0 bases and J dropped 0; count of bases not matched to a gene: 6.

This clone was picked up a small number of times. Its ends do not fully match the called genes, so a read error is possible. CDR3 sequence: CASSQADSYQPQHF. The CDR3, as DNA: TGTGCCAGCAGTCAAGCGGACAGTTATCAGCCCCAGCATTTT. The gene calls are TRBV6-1 and TRBJ1-5, with a weak D call TRBD1 (6 bases). The germline CDR1 and CDR2 sequences are MNHNS and SASEGT. There are 14 residues in the CDR3.

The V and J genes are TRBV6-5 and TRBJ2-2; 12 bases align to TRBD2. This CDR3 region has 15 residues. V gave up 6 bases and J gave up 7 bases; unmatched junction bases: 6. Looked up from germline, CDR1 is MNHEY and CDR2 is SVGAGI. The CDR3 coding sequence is TGTGCCAGCAGCGTCGGACTAGCGGGAATCGGGGAGCTGTTTTTT. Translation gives CASSVGLAGIGELFF.

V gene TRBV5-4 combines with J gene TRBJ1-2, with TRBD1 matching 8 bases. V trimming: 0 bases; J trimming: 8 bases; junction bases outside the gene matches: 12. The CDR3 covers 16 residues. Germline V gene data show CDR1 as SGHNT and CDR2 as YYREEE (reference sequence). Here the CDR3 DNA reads TGTGCCAGCAGCTTGGTGACAGGGGTGGTTGTAGGAGGCTACACCTTC. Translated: CASSLVTGVVVGGYTF. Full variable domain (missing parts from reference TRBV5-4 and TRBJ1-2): ETGVTQSPTHLIKTRGQQVTLRCSSQSGHNTVSWYQQALGQGPQFIFQYYREEENGRGNFPPRFSGLQFPNYSSELNVNALELDDSALYLCASSLVTGVVVGGYTFGSGTRLTVV.

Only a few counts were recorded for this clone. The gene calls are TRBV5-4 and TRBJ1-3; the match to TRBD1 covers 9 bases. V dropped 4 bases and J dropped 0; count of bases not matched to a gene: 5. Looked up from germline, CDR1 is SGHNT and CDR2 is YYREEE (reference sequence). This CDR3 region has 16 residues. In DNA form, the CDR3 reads TGTGCCAGCAGCGCACGACAGGGGGTCTCTGGAAACACCATATATTTT. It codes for CASSARQGVSGNTIYF.

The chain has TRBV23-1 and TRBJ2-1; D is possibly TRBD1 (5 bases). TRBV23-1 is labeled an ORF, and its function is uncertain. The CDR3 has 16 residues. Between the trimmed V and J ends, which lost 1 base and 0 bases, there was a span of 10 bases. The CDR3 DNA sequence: TGCGCCAGCAGTCAATTTAGACAGATCTCCTACAATGAGCAGTTCTTC. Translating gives CASSQFRQISYNEQFF.

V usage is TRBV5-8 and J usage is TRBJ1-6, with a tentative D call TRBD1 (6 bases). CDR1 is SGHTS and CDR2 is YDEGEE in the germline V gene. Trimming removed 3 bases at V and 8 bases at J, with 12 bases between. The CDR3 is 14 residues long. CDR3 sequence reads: CASSSGTNHSPLHF. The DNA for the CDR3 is TGTGCCAGCAGCTCCGGGACAAACCATTCACCCCTCCACTTT.

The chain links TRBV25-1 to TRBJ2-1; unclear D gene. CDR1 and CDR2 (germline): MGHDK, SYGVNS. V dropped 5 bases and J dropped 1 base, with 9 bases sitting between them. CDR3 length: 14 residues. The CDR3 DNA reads TGTGCCAGCAGTCGCCTCGAGTCCTACAATGAGCAGTTCTTC. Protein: CASSRLESYNEQFF.

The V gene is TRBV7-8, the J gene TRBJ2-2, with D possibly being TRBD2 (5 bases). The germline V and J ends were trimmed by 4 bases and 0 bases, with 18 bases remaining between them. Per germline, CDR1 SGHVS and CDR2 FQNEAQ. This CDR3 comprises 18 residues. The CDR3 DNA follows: TGTGCCAGCAGCTCCGCTAGCAGGACCCTTGCGAACACCGGGGAGCTGTTTTTT. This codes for CASSSASRTLANTGELFF.

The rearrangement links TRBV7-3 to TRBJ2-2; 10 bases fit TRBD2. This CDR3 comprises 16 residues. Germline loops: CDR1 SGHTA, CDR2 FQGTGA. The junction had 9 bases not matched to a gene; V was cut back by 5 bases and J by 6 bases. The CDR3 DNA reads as TGTGCCAGCAGCGGAGGGGCTAGCGGGGGCTCCGGGGAGCTGTTTTTT. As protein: CASSGGASGGSGELFF.

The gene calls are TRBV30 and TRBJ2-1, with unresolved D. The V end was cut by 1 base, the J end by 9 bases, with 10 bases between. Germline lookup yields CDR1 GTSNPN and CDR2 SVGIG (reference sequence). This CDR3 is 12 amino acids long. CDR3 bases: TGTGCCTGGAGTGGACTGCCTGGTGAGCAGTTCTTC. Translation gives CAWSGLPGEQFF.

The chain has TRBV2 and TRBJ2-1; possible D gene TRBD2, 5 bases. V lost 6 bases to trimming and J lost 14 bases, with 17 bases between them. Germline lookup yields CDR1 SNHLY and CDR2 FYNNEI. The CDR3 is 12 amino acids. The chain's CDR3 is CASSLGGYSEFF. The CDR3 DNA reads TGTGCCAGCAGCCTTGGAGGCTACTCGGAGTTCTTC.

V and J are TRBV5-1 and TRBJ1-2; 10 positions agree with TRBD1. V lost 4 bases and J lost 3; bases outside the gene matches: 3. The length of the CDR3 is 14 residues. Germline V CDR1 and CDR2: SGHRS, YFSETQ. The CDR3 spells CASSLGTGDYGYTF. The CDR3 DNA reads TGCGCCAGCAGCCTAGGGACAGGGGACTATGGCTACACCTTC.

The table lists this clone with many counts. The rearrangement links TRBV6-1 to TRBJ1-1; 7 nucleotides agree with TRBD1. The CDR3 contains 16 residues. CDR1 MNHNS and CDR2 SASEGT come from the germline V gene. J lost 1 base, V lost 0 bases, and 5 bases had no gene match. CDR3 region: CASSEALGQANTEAFF. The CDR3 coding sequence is TGTGCCAGCAGTGAAGCGCTAGGACAGGCGAACACTGAAGCTTTCTTT.

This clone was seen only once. The CDR3 DNA reads as TGTGCCAGCAGCTCCGGGACAGGTGCCTACGAGCAGTACTTC. It encodes CASSSGTGAYEQYF. This chain joins TRBV13 and TRBJ2-7; TRBD1 matches at 8 bases. Trimming cost V 4 bases and J 2 bases; bases outside gene matches: 4. The CDR3 runs 14 residues. Per the germline V gene, CDR1 is PRHDT and CDR2 is FYEKMQ (reference sequence).

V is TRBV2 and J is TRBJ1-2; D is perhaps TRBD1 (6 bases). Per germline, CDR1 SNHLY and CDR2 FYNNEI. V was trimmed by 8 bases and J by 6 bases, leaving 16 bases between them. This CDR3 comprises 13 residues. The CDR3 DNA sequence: TGTGCCAGCGGATCACAGGGCTCGAATGGCTACACCTTC. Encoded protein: CASGSQGSNGYTF.

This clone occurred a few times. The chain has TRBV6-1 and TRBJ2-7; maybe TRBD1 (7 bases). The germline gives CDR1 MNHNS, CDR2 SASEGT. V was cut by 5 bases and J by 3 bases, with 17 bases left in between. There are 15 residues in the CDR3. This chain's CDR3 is CASSPEGAGSYEQYF. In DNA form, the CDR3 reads TGTGCCAGCAGTCCGGAGGGGGCGGGAAGCTACGAGCAGTACTTC.

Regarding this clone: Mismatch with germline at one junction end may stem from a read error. CDR3: CASSLDGHYNEQFF. The CDR3 DNA sequence: TGTGCTAGCAGCCTGGACGGACACTACAATGAGCAGTTCTTC. The V call is TRBV7-7, the J call TRBJ2-1, with D maybe TRBD1 (5 bases). The germline V gene encodes CDR1 SSHAT and CDR2 FNYEAQ (reference sequence). The CDR3 runs 14 residues.

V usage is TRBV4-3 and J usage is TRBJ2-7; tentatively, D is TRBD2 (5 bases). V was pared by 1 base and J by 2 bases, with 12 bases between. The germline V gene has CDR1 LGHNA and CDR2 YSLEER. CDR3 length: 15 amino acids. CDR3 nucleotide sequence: TGCGCCAGCAGCCAAGGGCTAGCTCCGGCCTACGAGCAGTACTTC. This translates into CASSQGLAPAYEQYF.

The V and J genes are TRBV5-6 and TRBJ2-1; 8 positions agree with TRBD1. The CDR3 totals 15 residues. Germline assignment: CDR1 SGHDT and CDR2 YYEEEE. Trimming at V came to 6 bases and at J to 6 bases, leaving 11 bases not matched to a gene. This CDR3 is CASTPLGQGGNEQFF. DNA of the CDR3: TGTGCCAGCACCCCCCTTGGACAGGGAGGCAATGAGCAGTTCTTC.

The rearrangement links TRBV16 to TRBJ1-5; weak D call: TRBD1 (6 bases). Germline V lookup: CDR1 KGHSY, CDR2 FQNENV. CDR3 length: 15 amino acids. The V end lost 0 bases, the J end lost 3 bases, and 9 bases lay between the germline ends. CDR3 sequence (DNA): TGTGCCAGCAGCCAATCCTGGGACACCAATCAGCCCCAGCATTTT. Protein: CASSQSWDTNQPQHF.

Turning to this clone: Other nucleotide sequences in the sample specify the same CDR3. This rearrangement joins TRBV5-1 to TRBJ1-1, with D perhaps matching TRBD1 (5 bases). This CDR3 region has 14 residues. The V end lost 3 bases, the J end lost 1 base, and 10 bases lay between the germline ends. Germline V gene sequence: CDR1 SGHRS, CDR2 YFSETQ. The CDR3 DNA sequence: TGCGCCAGCAGCTCTCCGGGGGGGAACACTGAAGCTTTCTTT. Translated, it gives CASSSPGGNTEAFF.

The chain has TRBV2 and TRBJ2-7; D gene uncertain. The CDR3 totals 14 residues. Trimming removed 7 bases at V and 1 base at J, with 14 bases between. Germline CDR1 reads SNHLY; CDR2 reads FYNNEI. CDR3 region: CASMLRVVSYEQYF. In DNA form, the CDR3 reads TGTGCCAGCATGCTACGGGTTGTTTCCTACGAGCAGTACTTC.

CDR3 DNA: TGCGCCAGCAGCCAAGGATACAGTAGCAATCAGCCCCAGCATTTT. Translated: CASSQGYSSNQPQHF. This rearrangement joins TRBV4-3 to TRBJ1-5, with no clear D. This CDR3 comprises 15 residues. V lost 1 base and J lost 0, with 7 bases in between. Per germline, CDR1 LGHNA and CDR2 YSLEER.

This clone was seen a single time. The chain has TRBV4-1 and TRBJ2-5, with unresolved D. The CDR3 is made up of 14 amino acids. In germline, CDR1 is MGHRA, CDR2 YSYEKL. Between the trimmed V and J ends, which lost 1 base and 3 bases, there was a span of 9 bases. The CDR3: CASSQGGPEETQYF. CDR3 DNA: TGCGCCAGCAGCCAAGGAGGCCCTGAAGAGACCCAGTACTTC.

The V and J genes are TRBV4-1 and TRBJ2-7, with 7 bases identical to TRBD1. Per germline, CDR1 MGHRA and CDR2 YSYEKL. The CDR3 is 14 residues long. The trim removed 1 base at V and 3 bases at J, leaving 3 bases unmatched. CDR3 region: CASSQGQGFYEQYF. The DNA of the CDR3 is TGCGCCAGCAGCCAAGGACAGGGCTTCTACGAGCAGTACTTC.